This T cell receptor (beta chain) was retrieved from a study of identical twins. Via MiXCR, TCRdb re-called the 5' RACE reads, giving one row per CDR3 protein. The sample carries around 650,000 distinct CDR3 sequences, under 8.5% recorded once. This CDR3 has 15 amino acids. The germline V and J ends were trimmed by 7 bases and 1 base, with 11 bases remaining between them. Germline CDR1 MNHNS, CDR2 SASEGT. This clonotype appeared many times. Another study also made use of these data, one on yellow fever vaccine responses in identical twins.

Sequencing input: PBMCs. The clonotype originates from a woman under 30 in good health. This sequence joins TRBV6-1 and TRBJ1-6; perhaps TRBD1 as D (6 bases). CDR3 protein: CASNQQGSYNSPLHF. Here the CDR3 DNA reads TGTGCCAGCAACCAACAGGGTTCCTATAATTCACCCCTCCACTTT.